The present entry profiles one TCR beta chain with its context. The antigen it binds to is not known. Qualities for individual bases were not recorded, and no much larger clone is one base off. The source of the sample is a study of cytomegalovirus exposure and HLA in healthy donors listed by TCRdb under 2017. In terms of the full investigation: An earlier analysis of roughly 570 of the donors reported about 280 Gb of sequence data and around 120 million unique TCR beta sequences obtained from approximately 180 million T cells. Typing coverage differed by locus: A, B, C, DRB1 and DQB1 were typed in about 620-640 donors, DQA1 in around 500, DPA1 in roughly 590, and DPB1 in just under 480. An earlier analysis of about 620 of the donors applied high-throughput TCR beta sequencing to assess whether each TCR beta V gene segment acted as functional or pseudogenic. All discovery cohort repertoires had been generated using a single sequencing platform. The study aimed to test whether signatures of past pathogen exposure could be identified by cataloging public T cell receptors. Rather than using new phenotypic data, the later analysis identified candidate immune exposures from TCR beta sequences and from how often those sequences occurred across donors. Among some 410 genotyped donors of the cohort, an average of approximately 230,000 unique TCR beta nucleotide sequences were sequenced per donor, around 20% of them non-productive. Roughly 5 DR-DQ haplotypes were handled as single units for association and clustering, since linkage in the cohort was strong. The T cell repertoires of about 700 subjects were profiled by immunosequencing and related to cytomegalovirus serostatus. Among the roughly 400 genotyped donors, around 79% belonged to the genetic ancestry cluster associated with self-reported Caucasian donors. To study patterns of TCR occurrence, a later analysis re-analyzed previously published TCR beta repertoires from under 750 donors and added high-resolution HLA genotyping. In addition to the first cohort of 650 to 800 subjects, a separate validation cohort of 120 different subjects was used. Approximately 310 gigabases of sequencing data and around 85 million unique TCR sequences made up an early release that covered around 640 HLA-typed donors. To predict cytomegalovirus infection status, the study brought together high-throughput TCR immunosequencing, statistical association of individual TCRs with disease status, and machine learning. HLA typing included class I and class II loci at four-digit resolution. Alongside the repertoire data, information on donor age, sex, ethnicity and CMV serostatus was compiled. In a later genetic analysis, genome-wide SNP genotypes for about 65% of the 666 donors were used, and that subset was treated as a discovery cohort.

The library was produced with the immunoSEQ multiplex PCR assay. A mixture of 60 forward primers for TCR Vbeta segments and 13 reverse primers for TCR Jbeta segments was used in the multiplex PCR. The CDR3 region of rearranged TCR beta genes was amplified from genomic DNA with a multiplex PCR assay. The Illumina HiSeq System was used to sequence the amplified TCR beta libraries as 87-base-pair reads. Concerning the study's data processing: Across the 600 to 700 repertoires, a later analysis counted 78 million or so unique TCR beta chains, some 11 million of which were shared by at least two donors. A nearest-neighbor algorithm error-corrected the raw reads and collapsed the reads into unique sequences, merging closely related sequences to remove PCR and sequencing errors. CDR3 sequences were aligned to IMGT reference sequences to assign V, D and J gene segments. For a sequence to be retained, a match of at least six nucleotides was required to both a V gene segment and a J gene segment. A rearrangement counted as productive if the CDR3 had no stop codons and remained in frame with V and J, and every other rearrangement counted as non-productive. Following IMGT convention, CDR3 was defined as the stretch from the second conserved V-encoded cysteine to the conserved J-encoded phenylalanine. The earlier analysis of about 560 of the donors excluded any sequence lacking an unambiguous match to a single V gene segment. In an earlier analysis of around 600 of the donors, V segments were called functional above 56.7% productive rearrangements and were called segregating when the between-donor standard deviation exceeded 5%. A statistical classification framework was built to diagnose cytomegalovirus status from the catalog of TCR beta chain sequences. V and J gene assignment, in a later analysis, came from comparing TCR nucleotide sequences with IMGT/GENE-DB human TR gene sequences. In a later analysis, CDR3 sequences and most-parsimonious VDJ recombination scenarios were assigned using the TCRdist pipeline. In a later analysis, each TCR beta chain was defined by its CDR3 amino acid sequence together with its V-gene family, and reads lacking a unique V-gene family were excluded. A later analysis removed 450 to 600 highly shared, low-generation-probability nucleotide sequences to deal with suspected cross-contamination and a sequencing artifact. For each public chain, a later analysis derived a clonal expansion index from normalized ranks of inferred template counts within each repertoire. A later analysis computed generation probabilities with a VDJ recombination model fitted to out-of-frame rearrangements, and checked the results against IGoR. In a later analysis, hypergeometric tests were used to score TCR-TCR, TCR-HLA and TCR-CMV co-occurrence, with a repertoire-size bias correction applied to TCR pairs. False discovery rates were estimated in a later analysis by permuting HLA or CMV assignments 20 times. In a later analysis, co-occurring TCRs were grouped with DBSCAN, and TCRdist sequence similarity was added when clustering was performed within HLA-allele-positive subsets. Co-occurrence clustering excluded repertoires with fewer than 30,000 or more than 120,000 public chains, plus five with anomalous nucleotide sharing. Imported from immuneACCESS, the table was reduced by TCRdb to in-frame sequences with V and J called. These copies leave out some clones; in studies compared against another copy, an unresolved V gene accounts for under half, and the cause of the remainder is not known. V, J and clone size are those of that table, while D and trimming were read from the DNA. The sample yields 110,000 to 150,000 clones; approximately 80% were counted once. The ten largest clones represent around 9.1% of the sample.

The CDR3, from cysteine to phenylalanine, totals 13 residues. Only CDR3 DNA remains: 39 bases, in frame from the first base. The germline V gene (reference sequence) yields MNHEY for CDR1 and SMNVEV for CDR2. The V and J ends are trimmed by 2 bases and 1 base, leaving 5 bases between them. The cohort was made up of roughly 670 healthy bone marrow donors. All cohort members were sampled while nominally healthy, although unrecorded immune exposures were likely present. The donor was CMV seropositive and was included in the group of about 290 seropositive cohort members. Every donor gave a peripheral blood sample, and the peripheral blood mononuclear cells from that sample were used for TCR beta sequencing. The Qiagen DNeasy Blood Extraction Kit was used to extract genomic DNA from the blood cell samples. Broad study findings and their caveats: Only TCR beta chains were sequenced in this cohort, and the absence of alpha or paired-chain data limited detectable features. The 87-base-pair reads could not distinguish some IMGT-functional V segments, including TRBV6-2 and TRBV6-3, so those segments were excluded. In an earlier analysis of around 600 of the donors, most TCR beta V segments appeared in productive rearrangements about 87% or about 30% of the time, broadly matching IMGT annotations. Because HLA typing was unavailable for some donors at each locus, only the typed subset was used in association tests. Several of the top co-occurrence clusters appeared to be linked to parvovirus B19, influenza, CMV and Epstein-Barr virus, according to a later analysis. According to a later analysis, TCR association rates differed among HLA loci, with DRB1 alleles showing the most associated TCRs and HLA-C alleles showing the fewest. Presence/absence analyses assumed roughly uniform sequencing depth across donors, an assumption that may not hold. CMV serostatus was the only immune exposure information available for the cohort. Compared with the approximately 600-donor mean, donors in an Asian-associated ancestry cluster had fewer N-insertions in productive TCRs, according to a later genetic analysis. In a later genetic analysis, a missense DCLRE1C variant was associated with V-gene and J-gene trimming of TCR beta chains, and the association was replicated in an independent cohort. When HLA alleles, especially DR and DQ, strongly co-occurred, TCR associations were difficult to assign to individual alleles. A further reported finding was that TCR beta sequences accurately predicted the HLA-A and HLA-B alleles for most subjects in the first cohort. In a later analysis, 16,951 TCR beta sequences were associated with specific HLA alleles at a false discovery rate of 0.05. Correlated functional status among segregating V segments might reflect linkage disequilibrium, but an unknown experimental factor could not be ruled out. In both the original and validation cohorts, the classifier was reported to diagnose cytomegalovirus status with high specificity and sensitivity. While some public TCRs were present in many individuals, most TCR sequences turned up only very rarely across donors. A later analysis found that most CMV-associated TCR beta chains appeared HLA-restricted, with HLA associations seemingly driven largely by CMV exposure. Three of the identified cytomegalovirus-associated TCR beta chains were confirmed in vitro to be specific for cytomegalovirus antigens. A group of highly shared sequence variants was considered likely to be a technical artifact of the sequencing pipeline. In the study, 164 TCR beta chains were listed as associated with cytomegalovirus. In a later analysis, HLA-associated TCR beta chains showed more clonal expansion and lower generation probabilities than non-associated chains that were equally common. It was suggested by the authors that the approach could potentially be generalized to other disease states and immunological phenotypes. About 15 rarely observed V segments, including chromosome 9 orphons, were excluded from the earlier analysis of about 600 of the donors because counts were too low.

The source of this sequence is a woman aged 45-59 years in good health and CMV-seropositive. Input material: PBMCs. The rearrangement combines TRBV27 with TRBJ1-1, with the D gene call left open. The CDR3 has the sequence CASSLGGNTEAFF. In nucleotide form, the sequence is TGTGCCAGCAGTTTAGGAGGGAACACTGAAGCTTTCTTT.